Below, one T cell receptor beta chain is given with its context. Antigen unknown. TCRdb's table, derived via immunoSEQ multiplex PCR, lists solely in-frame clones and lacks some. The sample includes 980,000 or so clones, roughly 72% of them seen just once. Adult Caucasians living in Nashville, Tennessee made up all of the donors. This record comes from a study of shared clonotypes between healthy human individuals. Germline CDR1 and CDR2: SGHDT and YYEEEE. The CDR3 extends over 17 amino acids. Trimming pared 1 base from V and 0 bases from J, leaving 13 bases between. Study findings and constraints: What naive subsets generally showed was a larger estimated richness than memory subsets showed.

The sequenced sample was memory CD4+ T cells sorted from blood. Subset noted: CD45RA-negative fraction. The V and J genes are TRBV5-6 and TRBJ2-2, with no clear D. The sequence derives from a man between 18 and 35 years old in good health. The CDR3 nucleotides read TGTGCCAGCAGCTTGCTCTTTATGTCGTCGAACACCGGGGAGCTGTTTTTT. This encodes CASSLLFMSSNTGELFF.